The 26 T cell receptor beta chains below come from one sample, sequenced in a study of shared clonotypes between healthy human individuals. Sequencing was performed with immunoSEQ multiplex PCR; in TCRdb, only in-frame clones are kept and a portion is missing. The table includes roughly 1,500,000 clones, approximately 98.5% detected once. Material: naive CD4+ T cells sorted from blood. Regarding subset: CD45RA+ positively selected. The source is a man aged 25-45 years in good health.

The rearrangement joins TRBV5-1 to TRBJ2-5, with 8 bases that match TRBD1. This CDR3 comprises 15 residues. CDR1 and CDR2 from the germline V gene are SGHRS and YFSETQ. After removal of 0 bases from V and 5 bases from J, the junction contained 6 bases not matched to a gene. The CDR3 DNA is TGCGCCAGCAGCTTGGACGGCACAGGGGGGGAGACCCAGTACTTC. Translated: CASSLDGTGGETQYF.

V usage is TRBV5-1 and J usage is TRBJ2-5, with 7 bases lining up with TRBD2. CDR1 SGHRS and CDR2 YFSETQ come from the germline V gene. CDR3 length: 16 amino acids. With V trimmed by 0 bases and J by 1 base, 6 bases remained unmatched. CDR3 nucleotides: TGCGCCAGCAGCTTGGGGGGCGGGAGTCGCCAAGAGACCCAGTACTTC. This sequence encodes CASSLGGGSRQETQYF.

The DNA of the CDR3 is TGTGCCAGCAGCTTTGGACTAGCGGGAGGGAAAACCGGGGAGCTGTTTTTT. Encoded protein: CASSFGLAGGKTGELFF. The chain carries TRBV5-4 and TRBJ2-2, with TRBD2 matching over 15 bases. V lost 2 bases to trimming and J lost 5 bases; unmatched junction nucleotides: 4. The CDR3 is 17 amino acids. The V gene's germline CDR1 is SGHNT and CDR2 YYREEE (reference sequence).

V is TRBV4-3 and J is TRBJ2-1; weak D call: TRBD2 (6 bases). The CDR3 loop spans 15 amino acids. Per the germline V gene, CDR1 is LGHNA and CDR2 is YSLEER. Trimming cost V 6 bases and J 9 bases, with 21 bases left between them. For the CDR3, the DNA is TGCGCCAGCAGTCTAGGCGGGCGGGAAGTCCCTGAGCAGTTCTTC. This encodes CASSLGGREVPEQFF.

This clone was observed once. The V and J genes are TRBV6-5 and TRBJ2-7; 10 bases line up with TRBD1. Germline CDR1 is MNHEY and CDR2 is SVGAGI. The V and J ends lost 1 base and 6 bases, in that order; junction bases with no gene match: 6. The CDR3 is 15 amino acids. Here the CDR3 DNA reads TGTGCCAGCAGTTACTTCACGGGACAGGGGCCCGAGCAGTACTTC. It encodes CASSYFTGQGPEQYF.

The V gene is TRBV19, the J gene TRBJ2-1; D remains unclear. The CDR3 covers 16 residues. CDR1 is LNHDA, CDR2 SQIVND, per germline (reference sequence). V dropped 3 bases and J dropped 0 bases, with 12 bases sitting between them. CDR3 sequence (DNA): TGTGCCAGTAGTATGCTAGGGCTAAGCTCCTACAATGAGCAGTTCTTC. Encoded protein: CASSMLGLSSYNEQFF.

As DNA, the CDR3 is TGTGCCAGTAGTATAGGCACTCGTACGCGGGGGATTACATGGGTGAACACTGAAGCTTTCTTT. The encoded protein is CASSIGTRTRGITWVNTEAFF. The chain joins TRBV19 to TRBJ1-1; D is perhaps TRBD1 (5 bases). The CDR3 runs to 21 residues. CDR1 is LNHDA and CDR2 is SQIVND in the germline V gene (reference sequence). The V end was cut by 1 base, the J end by 0 bases, with 27 bases between.

The chain joins TRBV6-1 to TRBJ2-7, with a weak D call TRBD1 (6 bases). V was pared by 3 bases and J by 0 bases, with 12 bases between. This CDR3 has 15 residues. Germline loops: CDR1 MNHNS, CDR2 SASEGT. Here the CDR3 reads CASSEGHHASYEQYF. The CDR3 DNA reads as TGTGCCAGCAGTGAGGGACACCATGCCTCCTACGAGCAGTACTTC.

The chain couples TRBV19 to TRBJ2-7; TRBD2 is a possible D gene (6 bases). Germline-derived CDR1 and CDR2 are LNHDA and SQIVND (reference sequence). Trimming stripped 3 bases from V and 3 bases from J, with 18 bases between. The CDR3 length is 16 residues. The CDR3 coding sequence is TGTGCCAGTAGTATCTACATGAGGGAGGAATTCTACGAGCAGTACTTC. Translated: CASSIYMREEFYEQYF.

The chain employs TRBV18 and TRBJ1-1; D may be TRBD1 (5 bases). Trimming left V 2 bases short and J 3 bases short, with 31 bases between. This CDR3 has 21 residues. In germline, CDR1 is KGHSH, CDR2 LQKENI. Here the CDR3 reads CASSPYVMGRDRVPGDTEAFF. In DNA form, the CDR3 reads TGTGCCAGCTCACCATACGTGATGGGGCGGGACCGGGTTCCGGGGGACACTGAAGCTTTCTTT. Drawing the rest from reference TRBV18 and TRBJ1-1, the complete variable domain is NAGVMQNPRHLVRRRGQEARLRCSPMKGHSHVYWYRQLPEEGLKFMVYLQKENIIDESGMPKERFSAEFPKEGPSILRIQQVVRGDSAAYFCASSPYVMGRDRVPGDTEAFFGQGTRLTVV.

The gene calls are TRBV10-3 and TRBJ1-2; tentatively, D is TRBD1 (5 bases). Trimming left V 3 bases short and J 4 bases short, with 9 bases between. The CDR3 totals 13 residues. Germline values: CDR1 ENHRY, CDR2 SYGVKD. CDR3 DNA: TGTGCCATCAGTGATAGACAGCTCTATGGCTACACCTTC. It codes for CAISDRQLYGYTF.

This clone was observed many times. Other DNA sequences within the sample encode an identical CDR3. The chain recombines TRBV7-2 with TRBJ2-1, with 7 bases lining up with TRBD1. The CDR3 has 15 residues. From germline, CDR1 is SGHTA and CDR2 FQGNSA. V gave up 1 base and J gave up 4 bases; unmatched junction bases: 4. Here the CDR3 reads CASSLGTGPYNEQFF. CDR3 nucleotide sequence: TGTGCCAGCAGCTTAGGGACAGGACCTTACAATGAGCAGTTCTTC.

Written as DNA, the CDR3 is TGTGCCAGTAGTACCCGGACTAGCGGGATTAGCACAGATACGCAGTATTTT. As protein: CASSTRTSGISTDTQYF. The chain carries TRBV19 and TRBJ2-3, with TRBD2 matching over 12 bases. Germline V gene lookup returns CDR1 LNHDA and CDR2 SQIVND (reference sequence). Trimming at V came to 4 bases and at J to 0 bases, leaving 5 bases not matched to a gene. There are 17 residues in the CDR3.

CDR3 in amino acids: CASRTLAGPPTSTDTQYF. The CDR3 DNA is TGTGCCAGCCGAACACTAGCGGGACCACCAACCAGCACAGATACGCAGTATTTT. This chain connects TRBV5-5 to TRBJ2-3, with TRBD2 identical over 10 bases. J was trimmed by 0 bases and V by 7 bases; bases with no gene match: 14. Germline CDR1 is SGHKS and CDR2 is YYEKEE (reference sequence). The length of the CDR3 is 18 residues. Full variable domain (remainder filled in from reference TRBV5-5 and TRBJ2-3): DAGVTQSPTHLIKTRGQQVTLRCSPISGHKSVSWYQQVLGQGPQFIFQYYEKEERGRGNFPDRFSARQFPNYSSELNVNALLLGDSALYLCASRTLAGPPTSTDTQYFGPGTRLTVL.

V gene TRBV6-5 combines with J gene TRBJ1-1, with 7 bases aligning to TRBD1. V gave up 2 bases and J gave up 1 base; unmatched junction bases: 1. Germline loops: CDR1 MNHEY, CDR2 SVGAGI. This CDR3 is 14 amino acids long. In DNA, the CDR3 is TGTGCCAGCAGTTACGGGGACAGGAACACTGAAGCTTTCTTT. This translates into CASSYGDRNTEAFF.

J is TRBJ2-7 and V is TRBV2, with D perhaps matching TRBD2 (5 bases). V shed 3 bases and J shed 2 bases, with 8 bases lying between them. From germline, CDR1 is SNHLY and CDR2 FYNNEI. The CDR3 covers 13 residues. The DNA for the CDR3 is TGTGCCAGCAGTGACGGGGAAACCTACGAGCAGTACTTC. Amino acid sequence: CASSDGETYEQYF. The full variable domain, rest sourced from reference TRBV2 and TRBJ2-7, is EPEVTQTPSHQVTQMGQEVILRCVPISNHLYFYWYRQILGQKVEFLVSFYNNEISEKSEIFDDQFSVERPDGSNFTLKIRSTKLEDSAMYFCASSDGETYEQYFGPGTRLTVT.

The chain carries TRBV28 and TRBJ2-1; 8 bases align to TRBD2. The V gene's germline CDR1 is MDHEN and CDR2 SYDVKM. After removal of 6 bases from V and 6 bases from J, the junction contained 10 bases not matched to a gene. The CDR3 contains 15 residues. The CDR3 loop reads CASSPSGSSGNEQFF. CDR3 DNA: TGTGCCAGCAGCCCCAGCGGGAGTAGCGGCAATGAGCAGTTCTTC.

CDR3 amino acids: CASRQGGFEGNTEAFF. The DNA of the CDR3 is TGTGCCAGCAGGCAGGGAGGGTTCGAAGGGAACACTGAAGCTTTCTTT. This chain joins TRBV27 and TRBJ1-1; a weak D match, TRBD1 (5 bases). The germline CDR1 and CDR2 sequences are MNHEY and SMNVEV (reference sequence). The ends were cut back, 6 bases at V and 1 base at J, with 18 bases in the middle. The CDR3 totals 16 residues.

The table lists this clone with a count of one. The V call is TRBV10-3, the J call TRBJ2-5; 7 positions match TRBD2. J lost 4 bases, V lost 0 bases, and 14 bases had no gene match. The CDR3 covers 18 residues. Germline V gene sequence: CDR1 ENHRY, CDR2 SYGVKD. The CDR3 region is CAISESFEGGPKGETQYF. DNA for the CDR3: TGTGCCATCAGTGAGTCGTTTGAGGGAGGGCCAAAAGGAGAGACCCAGTACTTC.

V is TRBV7-2 and J is TRBJ2-7; D is undetermined. Germline-derived CDR1 and CDR2 are SGHTA and FQGNSA. There are 13 residues in the CDR3. The V and J ends lost 5 bases and 1 base respectively, with 9 bases between them. The CDR3 nucleotides read TGTGCCAGCAGCCCGGACGAATCCTACGAGCAGTACTTC. As protein: CASSPDESYEQYF. The full variable domain, rest sourced from reference TRBV7-2 and TRBJ2-7, is GAGVSQSPSNKVTEKGKDVELRCDPISGHTALYWYRQSLGQGLEFLIYFQGNSAPDKSGLPSDRFSAERTGGSVSTLTIQRTQQEDSAVYLCASSPDESYEQYFGPGTRLTVT.

Turning to this clone: This specimen includes other DNA sequences encoding the same CDR3. V usage is TRBV18 and J usage is TRBJ2-2, with D unresolved. Germline CDR1 reads KGHSH; CDR2 reads LQKENI. There are 14 residues in the CDR3. V was pared by 2 bases and J by 0 bases, with 4 bases between. The chain's CDR3 is CASSPTANTGELFF. CDR3 coding DNA: TGTGCCAGCTCACCAACCGCGAACACCGGGGAGCTGTTTTTT.

This chain links TRBV5-4 with TRBJ2-3; D remains ambiguous. Trimming removed 6 bases at V and 0 bases at J, with 8 bases between. This CDR3 has 13 amino acids. Looked up from germline, CDR1 is SGHNT and CDR2 is YYREEE (reference sequence). In nucleotides, the CDR3 is TGTGCCAGCACCCGGAGTAGCACAGATACGCAGTATTTT. Protein: CASTRSSTDTQYF.

This clone was recorded once. The chain employs TRBV9 and TRBJ2-1; no definite D call. CDR3 length: 14 residues. Deletions cut 6 bases from V and 6 bases from J, with 16 bases between. The germline CDR1 and CDR2 sequences are SGDLS and YYNGEE. The CDR3 reads CASTLNTYPNEQFF. CDR3 DNA: TGTGCCAGCACGCTCAACACCTACCCCAATGAGCAGTTCTTC.

This chain uses TRBV2 with TRBJ2-7, with 8 bases matching TRBD1. V gave up 6 bases and J gave up 2 bases; unmatched junction bases: 6. This CDR3 contains 14 residues. In germline, CDR1 is SNHLY, CDR2 FYNNEI. CDR3 DNA sequence: TGTGCCAGCAGCGATTGGGACAGGCCCTACGAGCAGTACTTC. Translating it yields CASSDWDRPYEQYF. The complete variable domain, with remaining parts taken from reference TRBV2 and TRBJ2-7, reads EPEVTQTPSHQVTQMGQEVILRCVPISNHLYFYWYRQILGQKVEFLVSFYNNEISEKSEIFDDQFSVERPDGSNFTLKIRSTKLEDSAMYFCASSDWDRPYEQYFGPGTRLTVT.

This chain connects TRBV5-6 to TRBJ2-5; 10 bases are shared with TRBD2. CDR3 length equals 15 residues. Germline values: CDR1 SGHDT, CDR2 YYEEEE. V shed 1 base, J shed 5 bases, and the junction held 5 bases outside the gene matches. The CDR3 loop is CASSLRLAGWETQYF. The CDR3 DNA follows: TGTGCCAGCAGCTTGAGACTAGCGGGCTGGGAGACCCAGTACTTC. The entire variable domain, with the rest obtained from reference TRBV5-6 and TRBJ2-5, is as follows: DAGVTQSPTHLIKTRGQQVTLRCSPKSGHDTVSWYQQALGQGPQFIFQYYEEEERQRGNFPDRFSGHQFPNYSSELNVNALLLGDSALYLCASSLRLAGWETQYFGPGTRLLVL.

The gene calls are TRBV18 and TRBJ2-7; 9 bases fit TRBD2. Germline values: CDR1 KGHSH, CDR2 LQKENI. The CDR3 extends over 18 amino acids. Trimming removed 5 bases from V and 0 bases from J; junction bases left unmatched: 14. The CDR3 region has the DNA TGTGCCAGCTCAACCAGAATGCGTACTAGCGGGCACTCCTACGAGCAGTACTTC. As protein: CASSTRMRTSGHSYEQYF.